This T cell receptor (beta chain) appears in the sequencing data of a study of blood T cell repertoires in COVID-19 (dated by TCRdb to 2018 to 2020). Some background on the complete study: Collaborator samples came from the United States, Italy and Spain and covered acute and convalescent phases of COVID-19. The repertoires were released in a freely available public database intended as a resource for research on the immune response to SARS-CoV-2. Nearly every sample came with metadata listing a de-identified subject ID, COVID-19 status, age in years and sex. The material from the prospective study consisted of cDNA or gDNA derived from T cells, B-cell-depleted T cells, or PBMCs. The samples were drawn from the first 160 participants of the ongoing ImmuneRACE study and from 1,254 subjects provided by 6 global collaborators. Subjects who had been exposed to COVID-19, were actively infected with it, or had recovered from it provided the deeply sampled blood TCRbeta repertoires that made up the dataset. Where available, HLA class I and class II types were taken from metadata supplied by the sample provider and were not determined by assay-based typing. What the study reported, not specific to this receptor: The amount of clinical and demographic metadata varied by source and participant and was provided uncurated.

For this clone: It has no known antigen specificity. Per-base qualities were not stored, and no clone one base away is much larger.

TCRbeta CDR3 regions were amplified from genomic DNA using the immunoSEQ Assay, a bias-controlled multiplex PCR. Per the source publication's procedure: Within the assay, amplification of reference gene primers was used to estimate how many nucleated cells each sample contained. To quantify the absolute abundance of each unique TCRbeta CDR3 rearrangement, sequence reads were collapsed and filtered. For each sample, productive Simpson clonality was calculated by taking the square root of Simpson's diversity index across productive rearrangements. Imported from immuneACCESS, the table was reduced by TCRdb to in-frame sequences with V and J called. These copies leave out some clones; in studies compared against another copy, an unresolved V gene accounts for under half, and the cause of the remainder is not known. That table furnishes V, J and clone size, whereas the DNA furnished D and trimming. Here the sample has around 480,000 clones; about 91% occur a single time. The ten largest account for roughly 13% of the sample.

One collaborating source in Seattle enrolled patients while the patients were actively infected and followed the patients over time throughout the course of disease. Whole blood was collected in K2EDTA tubes by collaborating institutions according to the institutions' own protocols. For TCRbeta analysis, collaborators shipped samples in one of three forms: frozen whole blood, isolated PBMCs, or DNA extracted from either of those sample types. Sequences were obtained from peripheral blood. The sequence came from a woman aged 45-65 years with COVID-19, enrolled during active disease.

The DNA is as follows: TGTGCCAGCAGCTTGGGGGCGAACACTGAAGCTTTCTTT. Translated, this is CASSLGANTEAFF. The V and J genes are TRBV5-5 and TRBJ1-1, with the D gene not clear enough to name. The CDR3 numbers 13 residues from cysteine through phenylalanine. The CDR3 DNA has 39 bases and is translated from base 1. The trim is 0 bases for V and 1 base for J, with a gap of 4 bases between the germline ends. From a lookup of the germline V gene (reference sequence), CDR1 and CDR2 are SGHKS and YYEKEE.